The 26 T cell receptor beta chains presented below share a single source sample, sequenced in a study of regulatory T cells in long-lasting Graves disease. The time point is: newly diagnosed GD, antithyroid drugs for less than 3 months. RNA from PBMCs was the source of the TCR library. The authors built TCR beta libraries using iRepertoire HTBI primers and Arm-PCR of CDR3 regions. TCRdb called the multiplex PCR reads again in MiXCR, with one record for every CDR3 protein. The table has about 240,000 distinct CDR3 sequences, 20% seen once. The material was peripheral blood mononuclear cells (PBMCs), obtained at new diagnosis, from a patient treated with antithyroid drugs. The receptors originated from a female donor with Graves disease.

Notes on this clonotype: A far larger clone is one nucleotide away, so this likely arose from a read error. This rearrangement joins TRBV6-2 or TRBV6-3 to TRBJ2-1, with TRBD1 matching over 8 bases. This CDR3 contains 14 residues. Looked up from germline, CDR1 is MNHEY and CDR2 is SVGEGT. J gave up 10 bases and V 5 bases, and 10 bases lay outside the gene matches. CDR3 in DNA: TGTGCCAGCAGTCGGTCCGGACAGGGTTCCGAGCAGTTCTTC. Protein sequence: CASSRSGQGSEQFF.

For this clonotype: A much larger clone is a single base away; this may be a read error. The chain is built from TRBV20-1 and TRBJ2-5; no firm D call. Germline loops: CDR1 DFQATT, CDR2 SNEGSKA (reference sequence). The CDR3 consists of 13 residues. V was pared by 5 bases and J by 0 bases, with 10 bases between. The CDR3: CSARNSYQETQYF. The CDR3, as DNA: TGCAGTGCTCGTAATTCGTACCAAGAGACCCAGTACTTC.

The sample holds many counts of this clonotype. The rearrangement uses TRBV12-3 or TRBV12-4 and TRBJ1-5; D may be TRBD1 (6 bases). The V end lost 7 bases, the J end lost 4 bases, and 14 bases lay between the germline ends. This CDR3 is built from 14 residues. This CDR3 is CASKDRSGNQPQHF. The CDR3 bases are TGTGCCAGCAAAGACAGGTCTGGAAATCAGCCCCAGCATTTT.

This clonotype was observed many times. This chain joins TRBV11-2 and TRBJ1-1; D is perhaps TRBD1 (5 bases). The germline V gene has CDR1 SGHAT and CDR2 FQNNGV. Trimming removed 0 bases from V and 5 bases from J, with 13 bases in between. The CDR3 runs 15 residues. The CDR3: CASSLDPGPLTEAFF. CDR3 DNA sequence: TGTGCCAGCAGCTTAGACCCGGGACCCTTGACTGAAGCTTTCTTT.

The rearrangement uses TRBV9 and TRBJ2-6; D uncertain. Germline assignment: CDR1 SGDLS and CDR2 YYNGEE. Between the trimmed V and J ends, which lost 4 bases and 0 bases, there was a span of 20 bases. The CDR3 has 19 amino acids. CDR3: CASSPLEGRTRSGANVLTF. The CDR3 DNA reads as TGTGCCAGCAGCCCCTTGGAAGGGCGAACCCGCTCTGGGGCCAACGTCCTGACTTTC.

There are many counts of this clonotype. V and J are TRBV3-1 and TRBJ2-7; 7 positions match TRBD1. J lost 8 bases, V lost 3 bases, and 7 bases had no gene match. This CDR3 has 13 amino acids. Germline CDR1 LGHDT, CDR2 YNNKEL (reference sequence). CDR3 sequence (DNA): TGTGCCAGCAGCCAGGGGACAGCCCTTAAGCAGTACTTC. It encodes CASSQGTALKQYF.

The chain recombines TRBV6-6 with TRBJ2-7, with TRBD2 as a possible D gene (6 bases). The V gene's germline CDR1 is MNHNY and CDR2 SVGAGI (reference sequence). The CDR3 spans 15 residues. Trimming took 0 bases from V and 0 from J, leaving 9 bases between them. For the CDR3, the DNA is TGTGCCAGCAGTTACTCGGCCGGGAGCTCCTACGAGCAGTACTTC. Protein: CASSYSAGSSYEQYF.

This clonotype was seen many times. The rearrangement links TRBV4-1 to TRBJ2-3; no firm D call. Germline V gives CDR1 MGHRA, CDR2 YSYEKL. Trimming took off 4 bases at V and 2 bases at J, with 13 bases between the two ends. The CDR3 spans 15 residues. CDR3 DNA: TGCGCCAGCAGCCTAGCTCAGGATTTCACAGATACGCAGTATTTT. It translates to CASSLAQDFTDTQYF.

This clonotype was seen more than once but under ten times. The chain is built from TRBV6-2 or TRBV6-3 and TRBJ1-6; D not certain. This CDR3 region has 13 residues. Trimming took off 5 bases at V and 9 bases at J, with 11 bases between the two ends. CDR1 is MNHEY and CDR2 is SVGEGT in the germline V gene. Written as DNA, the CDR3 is TGTGCCAGCAGTAATGTCCTCGGTTCACCCCTCCACTTT. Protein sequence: CASSNVLGSPLHF.

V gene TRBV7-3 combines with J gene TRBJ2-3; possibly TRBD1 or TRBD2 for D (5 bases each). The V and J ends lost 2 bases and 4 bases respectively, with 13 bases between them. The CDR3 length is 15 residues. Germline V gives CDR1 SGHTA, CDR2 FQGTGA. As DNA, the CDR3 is TGTGCCAGCAGCTTAGGGTCCGGGGCGGCAGATACGCAGTATTTT. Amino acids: CASSLGSGAADTQYF.

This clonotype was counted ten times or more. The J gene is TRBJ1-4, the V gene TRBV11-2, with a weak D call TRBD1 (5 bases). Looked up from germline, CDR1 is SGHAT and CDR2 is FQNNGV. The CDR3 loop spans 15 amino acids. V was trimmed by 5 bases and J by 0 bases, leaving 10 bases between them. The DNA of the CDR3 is TGTGCCAGCAGCCAGGGACGGACAACTAATGAAAAACTGTTTTTT. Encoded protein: CASSQGRTTNEKLFF.

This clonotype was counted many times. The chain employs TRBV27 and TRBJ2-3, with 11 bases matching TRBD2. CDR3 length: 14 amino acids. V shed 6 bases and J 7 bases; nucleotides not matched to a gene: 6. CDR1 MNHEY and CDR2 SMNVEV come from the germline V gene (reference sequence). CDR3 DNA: TGTGCCAGCAGGGCTAGCGGGGGGACAAATACGCAGTATTTT. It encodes CASRASGGTNTQYF.

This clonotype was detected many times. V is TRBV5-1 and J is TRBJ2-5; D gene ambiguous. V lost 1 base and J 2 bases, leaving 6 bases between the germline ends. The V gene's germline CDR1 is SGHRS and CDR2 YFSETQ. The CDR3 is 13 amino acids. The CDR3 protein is CASSLQLQETQYF. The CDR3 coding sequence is TGCGCCAGCAGCTTGCAACTGCAAGAGACCCAGTACTTC.

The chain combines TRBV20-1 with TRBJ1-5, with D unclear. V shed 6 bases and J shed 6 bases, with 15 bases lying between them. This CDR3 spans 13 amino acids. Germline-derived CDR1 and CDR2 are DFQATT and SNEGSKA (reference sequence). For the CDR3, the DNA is TGCAGTGCACCCGGACCCGAGGGTCAGCCCCAGCATTTT. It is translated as CSAPGPEGQPQHF.

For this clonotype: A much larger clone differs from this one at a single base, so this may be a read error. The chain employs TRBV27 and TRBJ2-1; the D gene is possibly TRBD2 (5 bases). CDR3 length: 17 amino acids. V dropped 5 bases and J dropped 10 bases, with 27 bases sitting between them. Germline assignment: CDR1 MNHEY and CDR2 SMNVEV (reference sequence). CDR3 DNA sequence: TGTGCCAGCAGTCCTATTCTCGGAGGCCCGAGCTCCTACGAGCAGTTCTTC. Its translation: CASSPILGGPSSYEQFF.

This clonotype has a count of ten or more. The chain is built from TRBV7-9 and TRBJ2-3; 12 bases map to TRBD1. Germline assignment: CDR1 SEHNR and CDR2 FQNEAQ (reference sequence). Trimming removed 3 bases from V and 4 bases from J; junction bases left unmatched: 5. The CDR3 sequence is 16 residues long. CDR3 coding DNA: TGTGCCAGCAGCTTTCCCGGGACAGGGGGCGCAGATACGCAGTATTTT. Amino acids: CASSFPGTGGADTQYF.

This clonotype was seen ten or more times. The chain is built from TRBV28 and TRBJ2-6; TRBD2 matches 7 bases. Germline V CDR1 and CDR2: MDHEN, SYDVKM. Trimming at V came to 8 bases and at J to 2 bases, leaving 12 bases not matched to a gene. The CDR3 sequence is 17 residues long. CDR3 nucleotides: TGTGCCAGCCACTCTGGGGGGAGGGCCACTGGGGCCAACGTCCTGACTTTC. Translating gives CASHSGGRATGANVLTF.

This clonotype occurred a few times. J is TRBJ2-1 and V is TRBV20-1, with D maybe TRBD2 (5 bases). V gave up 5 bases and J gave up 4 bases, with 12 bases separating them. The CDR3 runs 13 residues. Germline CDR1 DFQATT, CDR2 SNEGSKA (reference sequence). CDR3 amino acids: CSARRTTYNEQFF. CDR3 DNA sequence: TGCAGTGCTCGGAGGACGACGTACAATGAGCAGTTCTTC.

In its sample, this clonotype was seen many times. The CDR3 is CASRRAGANTGELFF. Here the CDR3 DNA reads TGTGCCAGCAGGCGAGCGGGGGCCAACACCGGGGAGCTGTTTTTT. This chain uses TRBV12-3 or TRBV12-4 with TRBJ2-2; 8 bases agree with TRBD2. The CDR3 sequence is 15 residues long. Germline trimming cut 6 bases from V and 2 bases from J; bases unmatched to any gene: 5.

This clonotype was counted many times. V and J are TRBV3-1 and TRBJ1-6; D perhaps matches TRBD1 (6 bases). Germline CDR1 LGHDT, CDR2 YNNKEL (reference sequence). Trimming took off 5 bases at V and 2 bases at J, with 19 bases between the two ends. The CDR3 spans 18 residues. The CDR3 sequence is CASSSSVQGTTYNSPLHF. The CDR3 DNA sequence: TGTGCCAGCAGCTCGAGCGTTCAGGGGACGACCTATAATTCACCCCTCCACTTT.

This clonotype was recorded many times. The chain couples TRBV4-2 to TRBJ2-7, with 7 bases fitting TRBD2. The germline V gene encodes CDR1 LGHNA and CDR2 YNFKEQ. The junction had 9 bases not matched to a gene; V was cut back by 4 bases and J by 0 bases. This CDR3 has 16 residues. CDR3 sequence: CASSPTQAGPSYEQYF. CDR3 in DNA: TGTGCCAGCAGCCCGACCCAAGCGGGACCCTCCTACGAGCAGTACTTC.

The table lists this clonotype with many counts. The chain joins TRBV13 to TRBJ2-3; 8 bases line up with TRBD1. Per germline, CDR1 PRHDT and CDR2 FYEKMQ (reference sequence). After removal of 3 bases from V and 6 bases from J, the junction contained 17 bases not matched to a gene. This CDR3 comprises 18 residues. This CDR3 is CASSFTFWDDRGEDTQYF. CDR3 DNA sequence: TGTGCCAGCAGCTTTACCTTTTGGGACGACAGGGGCGAGGATACGCAGTATTTT.

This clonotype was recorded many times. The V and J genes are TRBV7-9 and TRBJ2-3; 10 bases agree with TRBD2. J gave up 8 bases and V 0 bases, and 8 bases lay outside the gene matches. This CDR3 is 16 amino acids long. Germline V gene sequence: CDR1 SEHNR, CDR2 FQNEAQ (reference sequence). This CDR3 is CASSLASGAGGGTQYF. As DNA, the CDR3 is TGTGCCAGCAGCTTAGCATCTGGAGCGGGAGGGGGTACGCAGTATTTT.

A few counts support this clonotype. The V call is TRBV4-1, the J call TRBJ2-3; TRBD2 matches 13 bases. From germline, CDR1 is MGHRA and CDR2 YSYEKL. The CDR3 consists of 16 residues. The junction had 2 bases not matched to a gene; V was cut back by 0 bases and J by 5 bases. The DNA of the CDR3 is TGCGCCAGCAGCCAAGAGGGACTAGCGGGGAGAGATACGCAGTATTTT. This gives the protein CASSQEGLAGRDTQYF.

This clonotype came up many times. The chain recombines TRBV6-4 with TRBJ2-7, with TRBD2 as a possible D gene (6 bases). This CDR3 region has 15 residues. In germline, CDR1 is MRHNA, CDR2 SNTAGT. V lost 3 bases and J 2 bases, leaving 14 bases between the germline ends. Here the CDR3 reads CASSDSDGGAYEQYF. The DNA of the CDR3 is TGTGCCAGCAGTGATTCGGACGGGGGAGCCTACGAGCAGTACTTC.

The CDR3 spells CASSSLGQTSNYGYTF. In DNA form, the CDR3 reads TGTGCCAGCAGCTCCCTGGGACAAACGTCTAACTATGGCTACACCTTC. This sequence joins TRBV5-4 and TRBJ1-2; perhaps TRBD1 as D (6 bases). Per the germline V gene, CDR1 is SGHNT and CDR2 is YYREEE (reference sequence). The CDR3 covers 16 residues. V was cut by 3 bases and J by 0 bases, with 15 bases left in between.